This T cell receptor beta chain comes out of a study of response to subunit inactivated influenza vaccine. Whole-study findings and limits: The authors proposed limited new T cell recruitment per seasonal influenza vaccination.

Germline V lookup: CDR1 MNHNS, CDR2 SASEGT. This CDR3 is 11 amino acids long. V shed 4 bases and J shed 7 bases, with 7 bases lying between them. TCRdb recomputed calls from the RT-PCR reads with MiXCR, one row per CDR3 protein. Of a few hundred thousand distinct CDR3 sequences listed, just over 20% are singletons. Of note for this clonotype: The target antigen is unknown.

The input for sequencing was PBMCs from blood, taken 21 months after vaccination. J is TRBJ1-2 and V is TRBV6-1; possible D gene TRBD1, 5 bases. The TCR was taken from a man between 50 and 69 years old who received an inactivated influenza vaccine. CDR3 in DNA: TGTGCCAGCAGTGGGGGGGGTGGCTACACCTTC. Translation: CASSGGGGYTF.